What follows describes a single T cell receptor beta chain. Produced via immunoSEQ multiplex PCR; TCRdb's table is partial and in-frame only. The table has over 250,000 clones, 80% to 90% seen once. The germline V and J ends were trimmed by 0 bases and 2 bases, with 11 bases remaining between them. The CDR3 consists of 16 residues. The germline V gene has CDR1 SGHNT and CDR2 YYREEE (reference sequence). The record originates from a study of blood T cell repertoires in COVID-19. Across the study: Italy, Spain and the United States were the sources of the convalescent and acute COVID-19 samples. The cDNA or gDNA used as material had been derived from T cells, B-cell-depleted T cells, or PBMCs.

The source is a woman in her fifties or sixties who had recovered from COVID-19. The sequencing sample was made of peripheral blood. The rearrangement joins TRBV5-4 to TRBJ1-4; D call uncertain. The CDR3 DNA sequence: TGTGCCAGCAGCTTGGGCGGGCAGCAGACTAATGAAAAACTGTTTTTT. Its protein is CASSLGGQQTNEKLFF.